Presented here are 16 T cell receptor beta chains from one specimen sequenced in a study of T cells in narcolepsy. Some clones are missing from TCRdb's copy, which holds only in-frame ones; the method was immunoSEQ multiplex PCR. The sample has around 42,000 clones, about 91% seen once. Sequenced material: CD45RA- memory CD4+ T cells from PBMCs. The receptors here all came from a human donor with narcolepsy.

The rearrangement joins TRBV7-8 to TRBJ2-6; D remains unclear. This CDR3 has 15 residues. V was pared by 3 bases and J by 12 bases, with 18 bases between. In germline, CDR1 is SGHVS, CDR2 FQNEAQ. DNA of the CDR3: TGTGCCAGCAGCTTCCGTAGAAAGGGCTCCGGCGTCCTGACTTTC. It is translated as CASSFRRKGSGVLTF.

By share, this clone ranks as medium-sized. The genes are TRBV7-2 and TRBJ2-7; 7 nucleotides match TRBD1. V gave up 6 bases and J gave up 6 bases; unmatched junction bases: 5. Germline V CDR1 and CDR2: SGHTA, FQGNSA. The CDR3 has 12 amino acids. The CDR3 nucleotides are TGTGCCAGCAGTCCGACAGGGAGCGAGCAGTACTTC. Protein sequence: CASSPTGSEQYF.

V gene TRBV9 combines with J gene TRBJ2-3, with 8 bases that match TRBD1. Germline assignment: CDR1 SGDLS and CDR2 YYNGEE. Trimming cost V 0 bases and J 7 bases; bases outside gene matches: 13. This CDR3 contains 17 residues. For the CDR3, the DNA is TGTGCCAGCAGCGTAGAGGGTAGGGCAGGGGGCGGGAATACGCAGTATTTT. This translates into CASSVEGRAGGGNTQYF.

This CDR3 is CASSLQSRLPSGNTIYF. The CDR3 region has the DNA TGTGCCAGCAGCCTACAATCAAGGCTACCCTCTGGAAACACCATATATTTT. J is TRBJ1-3 and V is TRBV7-2; no clear D gene. Per germline, CDR1 SGHTA and CDR2 FQGNSA. There are 17 residues in the CDR3. Trimming removed 5 bases at V and 0 bases at J, with 17 bases between. Full variable domain (remainder filled in from reference TRBV7-2 and TRBJ1-3): GAGVSQSPSNKVTEKGKDVELRCDPISGHTALYWYRQSLGQGLEFLIYFQGNSAPDKSGLPSDRFSAERTGGSVSTLTIQRTQQEDSAVYLCASSLQSRLPSGNTIYFGEGSWLTVV.

V usage is TRBV6-6 and J usage is TRBJ1-5; D gene ambiguous. Trimming pared 8 bases from V and 9 bases from J, leaving 14 bases between. From germline, CDR1 is MNHNY and CDR2 SVGAGI (reference sequence). The CDR3 loop spans 12 amino acids. The CDR3 sequence: CASRPSNGPQHF. The CDR3 nucleotides read TGTGCCAGCCGCCCATCTAATGGGCCCCAGCATTTT.

The DNA of the CDR3 is TGTGCCAGCAGCTTGGGGGCGCCTAGCTCTGGAAACACCATATATTTT. Amino acids: CASSLGAPSSGNTIYF. The chain links TRBV5-4 to TRBJ1-3; D ambiguous. This CDR3 has 16 amino acids. V gave up 0 bases and J gave up 0 bases, with 10 bases separating them. Per the germline V gene, CDR1 is SGHNT and CDR2 is YYREEE (reference sequence).

This sequence joins TRBV7-2 and TRBJ2-1; D call uncertain. CDR1 and CDR2 from the germline V gene are SGHTA and FQGNSA. Trimming pared 1 base from V and 0 bases from J, leaving 7 bases between. The CDR3 runs to 15 residues. CDR3 in amino acids: CASSLELSSYNEQFF. The CDR3, as DNA: TGTGCCAGCAGCTTAGAACTAAGCTCCTACAATGAGCAGTTCTTC.

The gene calls are TRBV9 and TRBJ2-2; D is perhaps TRBD2 (7 bases). The CDR3 runs to 16 residues. Germline V gene lookup returns CDR1 SGDLS and CDR2 YYNGEE. V dropped 0 bases and J dropped 4 bases, with 13 bases sitting between them. The CDR3 nucleotides read TGTGCCAGCAGCGTAGTGCGGGGAGGGGGCACCGGGGAGCTGTTTTTT. This encodes CASSVVRGGGTGELFF.

This chain joins TRBV5-6 and TRBJ1-1, with no clear D. CDR1 and CDR2 (germline): SGHDT, YYEEEE. Trimming took 0 bases from V and 7 from J, leaving 16 bases between them. The CDR3 spans 15 residues. The CDR3 protein is CASSLGGFARDEAFF. The CDR3 nucleotides are TGTGCCAGCAGCTTGGGAGGGTTCGCTCGGGATGAAGCTTTCTTT.

The chain couples TRBV6-1 to TRBJ2-7; 8 bases map to TRBD1. CDR3 length: 14 amino acids. From germline, CDR1 is MNHNS and CDR2 SASEGT. V lost 6 bases, J lost 4 bases, and 8 bases stayed unmatched. The CDR3 region has the DNA TGTGCCAGCAGAATCACAGGGGGGCCTTACGAGCAGTACTTC. Its translation is CASRITGGPYEQYF.

With respect to this clone: At one end, the junction sequence differs from germline, possibly due to a read error. The V and J genes are TRBV6-1 and TRBJ2-3; tentative D call: TRBD2 (7 bases). Germline CDR1 reads MNHNS; CDR2 reads SASEGT. The CDR3 sequence is 14 residues long. The CDR3 DNA reads as TGTGCCAGCAGTGTGGGGGGGGGCACAGGTACGCAGTATTTT. It encodes CASSVGGGTGTQYF.

The chain has TRBV5-4 and TRBJ2-1, with D hard to call. CDR1 and CDR2 (germline): SGHNT, YYREEE (reference sequence). The CDR3 has 15 residues. V was clipped by 4 bases and J by 9 bases, with 20 bases between them. The CDR3 sequence is CASSPPQVPGGEQFF. CDR3 nucleotide sequence: TGTGCCAGCAGCCCCCCGCAGGTCCCGGGCGGTGAGCAGTTCTTC.

The gene calls are TRBV5-1 and TRBJ1-2, with TRBD1 as a possible D gene (6 bases). Trimming removed 0 bases from V and 6 bases from J, with 21 bases in between. This CDR3 comprises 17 residues. Looked up from germline, CDR1 is SGHRS and CDR2 is YFSETQ. This CDR3 is CASSLGLPPGAMDGYTF. DNA of the CDR3: TGCGCCAGCAGCTTGGGACTTCCCCCAGGGGCAATGGATGGCTACACCTTC.

The J gene is TRBJ2-1, the V gene TRBV4-3, with 8 bases identical to TRBD1. There are 18 residues in the CDR3. From germline, CDR1 is LGHNA and CDR2 YSLEER. The ends lost 1 base at V and 6 bases at J; junction bases unmatched: 14. CDR3: CASSQGFQGARQFNEQFF. The CDR3 nucleotides read TGCGCCAGCAGCCAAGGCTTTCAGGGGGCGCGTCAGTTCAATGAGCAGTTCTTC.

This chain links TRBV5-1 with TRBJ2-1; tentative D call: TRBD1 (6 bases). The CDR3 is made up of 14 amino acids. The V end was cut by 2 bases, the J end by 4 bases, with 10 bases between. Germline V gene data show CDR1 as SGHRS and CDR2 as YFSETQ. The CDR3 DNA reads TGCGCCAGCAGCTTAGGGGGACCATACAATGAGCAGTTCTTC. Residues: CASSLGGPYNEQFF.

The chain joins TRBV11-3 to TRBJ2-2, with D possibly being TRBD2 (5 bases). Trimming took off 2 bases at V and 5 bases at J, with 12 bases between the two ends. This CDR3 is built from 15 residues. Germline loops: CDR1 SGHNT, CDR2 YENEEA. The CDR3 spells CASSLRGSGTGELFF. In nucleotides, the CDR3 is TGTGCCAGCAGCTTACGAGGGTCGGGTACCGGGGAGCTGTTTTTT. Full variable domain (rest looked up from reference TRBV11-3 and TRBJ2-2): EAGVVQSPRYKIIEKKQPVAFWCNPISGHNTLYWYLQNLGQGPELLIRYENEEAVDDSQLPKDRFSAERLKGVDSTLKIQPAELGDSAVYLCASSLRGSGTGELFFGEGSRLTVL.